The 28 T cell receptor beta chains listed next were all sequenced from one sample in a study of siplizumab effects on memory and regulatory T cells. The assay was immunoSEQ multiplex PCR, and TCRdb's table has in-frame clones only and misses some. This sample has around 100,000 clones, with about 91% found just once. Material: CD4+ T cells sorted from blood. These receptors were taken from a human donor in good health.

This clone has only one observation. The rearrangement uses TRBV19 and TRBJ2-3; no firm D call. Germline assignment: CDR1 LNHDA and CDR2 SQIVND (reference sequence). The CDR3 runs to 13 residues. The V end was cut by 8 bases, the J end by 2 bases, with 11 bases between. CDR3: CASGERPTDTQYF. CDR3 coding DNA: TGTGCCAGTGGGGAAAGACCCACAGATACGCAGTATTTT.

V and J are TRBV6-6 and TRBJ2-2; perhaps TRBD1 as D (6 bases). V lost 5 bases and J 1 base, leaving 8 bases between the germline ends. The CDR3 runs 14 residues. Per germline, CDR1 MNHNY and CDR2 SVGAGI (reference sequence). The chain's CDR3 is CASSLDRNTGELFF. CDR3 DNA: TGTGCCAGCAGTCTGGACAGGAACACCGGGGAGCTGTTTTTT.

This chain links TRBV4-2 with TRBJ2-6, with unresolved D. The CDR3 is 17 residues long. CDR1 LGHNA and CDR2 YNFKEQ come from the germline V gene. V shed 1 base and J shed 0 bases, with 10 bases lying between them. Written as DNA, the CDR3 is TGTGCCAGCAGCCAAGCCGGCGGCAGCTCTGGGGCCAACGTCCTGACTTTC. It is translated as CASSQAGGSSGANVLTF.

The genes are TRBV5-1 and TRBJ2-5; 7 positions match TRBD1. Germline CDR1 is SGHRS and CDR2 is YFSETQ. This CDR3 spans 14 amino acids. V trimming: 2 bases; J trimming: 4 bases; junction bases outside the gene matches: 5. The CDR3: CASSFSSGGETQYF. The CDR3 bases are TGCGCCAGCAGCTTTTCCTCAGGGGGAGAGACCCAGTACTTC.

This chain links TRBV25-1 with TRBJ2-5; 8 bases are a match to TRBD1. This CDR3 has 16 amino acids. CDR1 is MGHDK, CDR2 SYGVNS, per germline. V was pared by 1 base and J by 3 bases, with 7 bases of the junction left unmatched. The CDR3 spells CASSEWGTGGEETQYF. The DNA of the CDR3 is TGTGCCAGCAGTGAATGGGGGACAGGTGGCGAAGAGACCCAGTACTTC.

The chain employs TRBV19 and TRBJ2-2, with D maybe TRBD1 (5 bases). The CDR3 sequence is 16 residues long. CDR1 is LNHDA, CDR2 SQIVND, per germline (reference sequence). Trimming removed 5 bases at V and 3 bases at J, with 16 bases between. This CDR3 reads CASSHLGAADTGELFF. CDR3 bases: TGTGCCAGTAGTCACTTAGGGGCGGCGGACACCGGGGAGCTGTTTTTT.

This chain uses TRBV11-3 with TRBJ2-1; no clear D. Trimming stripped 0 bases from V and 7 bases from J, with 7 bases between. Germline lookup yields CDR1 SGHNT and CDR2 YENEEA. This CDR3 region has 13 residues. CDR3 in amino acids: CASSLDIRNEQFF. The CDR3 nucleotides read TGTGCCAGCAGCTTAGATATCAGGAATGAGCAGTTCTTC.

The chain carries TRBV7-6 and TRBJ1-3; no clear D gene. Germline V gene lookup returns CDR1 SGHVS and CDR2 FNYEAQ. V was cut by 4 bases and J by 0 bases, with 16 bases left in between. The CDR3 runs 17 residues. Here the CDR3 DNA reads TGTGCCAGCAGCTCCCGGACTATTGGAAACTCTGGAAACACCATATATTTT. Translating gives CASSSRTIGNSGNTIYF.

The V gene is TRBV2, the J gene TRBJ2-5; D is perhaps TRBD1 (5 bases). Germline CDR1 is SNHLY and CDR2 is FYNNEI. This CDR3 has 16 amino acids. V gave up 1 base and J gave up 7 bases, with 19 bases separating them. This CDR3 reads CASSEGQLRKGGTQYF. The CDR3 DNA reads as TGTGCCAGCAGTGAAGGACAGCTTCGTAAGGGCGGGACCCAGTACTTC.

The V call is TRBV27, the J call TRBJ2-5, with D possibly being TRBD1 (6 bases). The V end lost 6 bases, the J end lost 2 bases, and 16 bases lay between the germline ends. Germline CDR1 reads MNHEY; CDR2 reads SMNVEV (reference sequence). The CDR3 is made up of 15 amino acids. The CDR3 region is CASSAPDRRQETQYF. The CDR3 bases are TGTGCCAGCAGCGCGCCCGACAGGCGGCAAGAGACCCAGTACTTC.

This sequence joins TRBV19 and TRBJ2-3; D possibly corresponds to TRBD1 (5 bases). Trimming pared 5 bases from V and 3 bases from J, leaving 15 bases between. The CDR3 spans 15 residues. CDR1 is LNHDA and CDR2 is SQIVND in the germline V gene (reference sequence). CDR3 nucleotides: TGTGCCAGTAGTCCCAAACAGGAGTGGACAGATACGCAGTATTTT. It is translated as CASSPKQEWTDTQYF.

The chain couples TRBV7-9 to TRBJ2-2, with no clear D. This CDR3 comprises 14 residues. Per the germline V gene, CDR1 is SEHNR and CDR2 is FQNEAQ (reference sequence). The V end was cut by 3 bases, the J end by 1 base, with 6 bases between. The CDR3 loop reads CASSFFRNTGELFF. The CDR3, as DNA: TGTGCCAGCAGCTTTTTCCGGAACACCGGGGAGCTGTTTTTT.

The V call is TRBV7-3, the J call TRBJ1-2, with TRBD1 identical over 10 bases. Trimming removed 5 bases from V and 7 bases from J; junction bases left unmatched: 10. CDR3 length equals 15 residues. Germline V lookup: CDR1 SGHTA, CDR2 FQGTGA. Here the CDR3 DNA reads TGTGCCAGCAGCCCGCGACAGGGGGCAATCGGTGGCTACACCTTC. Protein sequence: CASSPRQGAIGGYTF. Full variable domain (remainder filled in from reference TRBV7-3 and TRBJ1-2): GAGVSQTPSNKVTEKGKYVELRCDPISGHTALYWYRQSLGQGPEFLIYFQGTGAADDSGLPNDRFFAVRPEGSVSTLKIQRTERGDSAVYLCASSPRQGAIGGYTFGSGTRLTVV.

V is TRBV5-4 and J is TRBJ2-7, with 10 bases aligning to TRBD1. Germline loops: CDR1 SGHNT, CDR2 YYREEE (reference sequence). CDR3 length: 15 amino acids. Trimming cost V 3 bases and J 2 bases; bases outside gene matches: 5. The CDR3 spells CASSSGTGDPYEQYF. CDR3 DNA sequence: TGTGCCAGCAGCTCCGGGACAGGGGACCCCTACGAGCAGTACTTC.

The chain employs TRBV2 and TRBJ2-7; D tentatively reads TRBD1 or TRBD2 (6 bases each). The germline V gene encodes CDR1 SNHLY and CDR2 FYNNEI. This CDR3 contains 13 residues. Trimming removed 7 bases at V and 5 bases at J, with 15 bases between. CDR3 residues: CASNGGGPNEQYF. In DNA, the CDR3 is TGTGCCAGCAATGGAGGGGGACCCAACGAGCAGTACTTC. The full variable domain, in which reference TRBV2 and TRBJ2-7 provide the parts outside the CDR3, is EPEVTQTPSHQVTQMGQEVILRCVPISNHLYFYWYRQILGQKVEFLVSFYNNEISEKSEIFDDQFSVERPDGSNFTLKIRSTKLEDSAMYFCASNGGGPNEQYFGPGTRLTVT.

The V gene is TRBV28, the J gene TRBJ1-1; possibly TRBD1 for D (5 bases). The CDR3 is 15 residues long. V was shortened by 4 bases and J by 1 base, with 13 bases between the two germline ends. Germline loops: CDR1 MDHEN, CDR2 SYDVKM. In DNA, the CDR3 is TGTGCCAGCAGTTCCCCACCCACAGGGAACACTGAAGCTTTCTTT. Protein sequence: CASSSPPTGNTEAFF.

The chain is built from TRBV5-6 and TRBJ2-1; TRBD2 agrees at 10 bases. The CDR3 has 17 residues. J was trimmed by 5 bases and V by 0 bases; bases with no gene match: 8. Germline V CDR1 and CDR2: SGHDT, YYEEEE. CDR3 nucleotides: TGTGCCAGCAGCTTGGCCCGCCTAGCGGGGGATAACAATGAGCAGTTCTTC. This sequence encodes CASSLARLAGDNNEQFF.

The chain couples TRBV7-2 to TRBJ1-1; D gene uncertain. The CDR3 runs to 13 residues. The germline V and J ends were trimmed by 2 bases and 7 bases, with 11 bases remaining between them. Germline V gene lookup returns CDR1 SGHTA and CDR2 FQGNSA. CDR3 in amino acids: CASSLPGGGEAFF. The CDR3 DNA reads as TGTGCCAGCAGCTTACCCGGAGGTGGTGAAGCTTTCTTT.

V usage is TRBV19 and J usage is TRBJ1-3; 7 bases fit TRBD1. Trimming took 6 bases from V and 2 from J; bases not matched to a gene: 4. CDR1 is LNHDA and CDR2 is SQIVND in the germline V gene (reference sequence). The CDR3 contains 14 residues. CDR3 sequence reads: CASRLQGTGNTIYF. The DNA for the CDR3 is TGTGCCAGTAGGCTACAGGGGACTGGAAACACCATATATTTT.

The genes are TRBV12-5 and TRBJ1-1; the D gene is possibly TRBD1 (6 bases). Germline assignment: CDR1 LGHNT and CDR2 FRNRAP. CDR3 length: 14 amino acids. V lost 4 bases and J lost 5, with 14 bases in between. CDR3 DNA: TGTGCTAGTGGTTCGGGGGGCCGGATTACTGAAGCTTTCTTT. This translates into CASGSGGRITEAFF.

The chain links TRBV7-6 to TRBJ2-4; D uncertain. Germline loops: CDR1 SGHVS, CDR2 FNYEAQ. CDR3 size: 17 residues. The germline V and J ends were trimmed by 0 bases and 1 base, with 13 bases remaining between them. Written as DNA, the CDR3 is TGTGCCAGCAGCTTAGCGTTGGGGTCGGGTGCCAAAAACATTCAGTACTTC. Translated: CASSLALGSGAKNIQYF.

The CDR3 nucleotides are TGCGCCAGCAGCCCCGACGCCGGGGGAGGCGGGGAGCTGTTTTTT. This encodes CASSPDAGGGGELFF. V is TRBV5-1 and J is TRBJ2-2; TRBD2 is a possible D gene (6 bases). V was pared by 4 bases and J by 7 bases, with 17 bases between. Germline V CDR1 and CDR2: SGHRS, YFSETQ. CDR3 length: 15 residues.

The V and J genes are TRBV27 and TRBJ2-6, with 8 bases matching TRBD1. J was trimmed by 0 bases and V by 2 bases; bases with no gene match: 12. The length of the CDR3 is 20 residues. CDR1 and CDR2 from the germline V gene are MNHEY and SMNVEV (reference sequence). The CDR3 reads CASSLRSGTGSFSGANVLTF. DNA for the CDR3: TGTGCCAGCAGTTTACGCTCCGGGACAGGTTCGTTCTCTGGGGCCAACGTCCTGACTTTC. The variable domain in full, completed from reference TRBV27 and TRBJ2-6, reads EAQVTQNPRYLITVTGKKLTVTCSQNMNHEYMSWYRQDPGLGLRQIYYSMNVEVTDKGDVPEGYKVSRKEKRNFPLILESPSPNQTSLYFCASSLRSGTGSFSGANVLTFGAGSRLTVL.

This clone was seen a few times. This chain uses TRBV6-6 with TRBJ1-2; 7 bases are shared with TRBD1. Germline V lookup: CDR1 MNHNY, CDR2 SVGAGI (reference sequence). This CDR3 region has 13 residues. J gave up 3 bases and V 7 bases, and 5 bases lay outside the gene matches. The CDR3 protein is CASTYGTDYGYTF. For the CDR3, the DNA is TGTGCCAGCACCTACGGGACAGACTATGGCTACACCTTC.

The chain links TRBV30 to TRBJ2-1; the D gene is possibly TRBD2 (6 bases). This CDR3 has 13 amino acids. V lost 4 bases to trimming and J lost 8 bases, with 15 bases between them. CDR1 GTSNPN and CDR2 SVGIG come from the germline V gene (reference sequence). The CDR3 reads CAWTRTNSDEQFF. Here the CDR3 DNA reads TGTGCCTGGACCAGGACTAATTCCGATGAGCAGTTCTTC.

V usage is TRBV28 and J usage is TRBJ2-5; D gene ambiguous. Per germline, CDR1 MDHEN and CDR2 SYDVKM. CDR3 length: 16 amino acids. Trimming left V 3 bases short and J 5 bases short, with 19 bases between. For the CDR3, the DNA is TGTGCCAGCAGTTTTATGCGCACTTTTGGTCGCGAGACCCAGTACTTC. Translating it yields CASSFMRTFGRETQYF.

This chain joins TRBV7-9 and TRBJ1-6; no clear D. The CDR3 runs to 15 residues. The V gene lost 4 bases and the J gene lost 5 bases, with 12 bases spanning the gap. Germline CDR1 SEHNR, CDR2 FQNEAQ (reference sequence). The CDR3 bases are TGTGCCAGCAGCTCCGTTACAGTGAATAATTCACCCCTCCACTTT. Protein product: CASSSVTVNNSPLHF.

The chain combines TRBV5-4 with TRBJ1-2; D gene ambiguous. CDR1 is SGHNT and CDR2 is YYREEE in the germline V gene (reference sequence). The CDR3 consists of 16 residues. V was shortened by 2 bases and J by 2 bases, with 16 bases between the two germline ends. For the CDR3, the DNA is TGTGCCAGCAGCTTAAAGGGTAGTAGTTTCAACTATGGCTACACCTTC. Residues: CASSLKGSSFNYGYTF.